This record covers a single TCR beta chain. The target antigen is unknown. Some clones are missing from TCRdb's copy, which holds only in-frame ones; the method was immunoSEQ multiplex PCR. The table shows about 2 million clones, with about 95% occurring only once. This sample was taken from a study of shared clonotypes between healthy human individuals. Findings and limits, study-wide: Roughly 4.6% of naive CD4 clonotypes were common to four donors. The low donor count limited represented genetic and exposure-history diversity.

There are 15 residues in the CDR3. V lost 6 bases and J lost 0, with 12 bases in between. Germline assignment: CDR1 SEHNR and CDR2 FQNEAQ (reference sequence). Positively selected for CCR7, the CD45RO-negative cells used as naive CD8 cells excluded terminally differentiated effector memory CD45RA+ cells. Every one of the donors was a Caucasian adult that lived in Nashville, Tennessee. What was sequenced was naive CD8+ T cells sorted from blood. This rearrangement joins TRBV7-9 to TRBJ2-1; D unclear. The clonotype was recovered from a man younger than 30 in good health. This CDR3 reads CASSPSASSYNEQFF. In DNA form, the CDR3 reads TGTGCCAGCAGTCCGAGCGCGAGCTCCTACAATGAGCAGTTCTTC.